In this sample, the clone carrying this T cell receptor (beta chain) turned up a few times. The target antigen is unknown. The data were taken from a study of T-cell reconstitution after alpha-beta-depleted transplantation in children. Study conclusions and caveats: Newly made T cells mostly supplied T-cell counts and diversity one year after transplant. The high TCRbeta diversity at day 60 in some patients came from surviving recipient T cells and thymic progenitors. Several hundred rapidly expanded clones from non-depleted graft cells reportedly supplied alpha-beta T cells about two months post-transplant.

Unique molecular identifiers tagged the TCRbeta library. TCRdb independently ran MiXCR on the PCR reads; one entry per CDR3 protein. The repertoire holds hundreds of thousands of distinct CDR3 sequences, with about an eighth as singletons. This CDR3 has 18 residues. The germline V gene has CDR1 DFQATT and CDR2 SNEGSKA (reference sequence). The ends were cut back, 2 bases at V and 3 bases at J, with 26 bases in the middle. This specimen was PBMCs, mostly from graft donor cells, taken 360 days after TCRalphabeta/CD19-depleted stem cell transplant. This receptor was identified in a male patient between 5 and 17 years old who had a stem cell transplant for acute myeloid leukemia, so the T cells may come from the graft donor. The chain employs TRBV20-1 and TRBJ2-7; D is possibly TRBD2 (6 bases). Here the CDR3 DNA reads TGCAGTGCTAGAAGACTAGACAACCACATATCCCCGGACTACGAGCAGTACTTC. Protein: CSARRLDNHISPDYEQYF.